This T cell receptor beta chain was identified during a study of blood T cell repertoires in COVID-19. Study-level background: Specimens from acute and convalescent COVID-19 originated in the United States, Italy and Spain. T cells, B-cell-depleted T cells, or PBMCs supplied cDNA or gDNA.

Original processing notes: By means of reference gene primer amplification, nucleated cell counts were estimated. The data were produced by immunoSEQ multiplex PCR, yet TCRdb's version contains in-frame clones alone and is incomplete. V and J calls plus clone size are reproduced from that table; the DNA served to infer D and trimming. The table has about 35,000 clones, 75% to 85% seen once. This CDR3 has 15 residues. The specimen sequenced was peripheral blood. This sequence originates from a woman between 65 and 79 years old with acute or convalescent COVID-19. This chain connects TRBV1 to TRBJ1-2; TRBD1 reflects the table's D call only, with no check against the DNA. TRBV1 is noted as a pseudogene. Written as DNA, the CDR3 is TGCACCAGCAGCCAAGCGGGGGGACAGGAAGGTTGCTACACCTTC. It yields the protein CTSSQAGGQEGCYTF.